The text below deals with one TCR beta chain. The antigen is not known. The data are from a study of blood T cells in healthy people across ages. Study-wide results and limits: Diversity estimates drawn from one million T cells were deemed underestimates.

J gave up 6 bases and V 4 bases, and 10 bases lay outside the gene matches. The CDR3 loop spans 15 amino acids. A second PCR of roughly 6 to 12 cycles used a sample-barcoded 5' primer and a J-beta primer mix. TCRdb passed the 5' RACE reads through MiXCR, listing each CDR3 protein once. The sample includes about 800,000 distinct CDR3 sequences, 20% to 30% of them seen just once. These data were also filed under a second study, of T cells of mothers and their children.

The sequencing sample was made of blood. The rearrangement joins TRBV12-3 or TRBV12-4 to TRBJ1-2; TRBD1 matches 8 bases. The clonotype was recovered from a boy younger than 18 in good health. For the CDR3, the DNA is TGTGCCAGCAGTTCTGGACAGGGTCCGAAGCATGGCTACACCTTC. Translation: CASSSGQGPKHGYTF.